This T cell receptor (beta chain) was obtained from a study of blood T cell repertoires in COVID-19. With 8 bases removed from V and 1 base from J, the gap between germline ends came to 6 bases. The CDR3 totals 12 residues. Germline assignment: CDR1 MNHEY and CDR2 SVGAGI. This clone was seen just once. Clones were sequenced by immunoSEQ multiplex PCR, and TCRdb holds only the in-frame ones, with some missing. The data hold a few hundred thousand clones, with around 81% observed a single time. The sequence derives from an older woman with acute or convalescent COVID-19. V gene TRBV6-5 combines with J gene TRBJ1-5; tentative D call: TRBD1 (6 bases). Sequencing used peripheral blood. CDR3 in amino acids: CASQGSNQPQHF. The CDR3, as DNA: TGTGCCAGCCAGGGGAGCAATCAGCCCCAGCATTTT.